One and the same sample provided the 14 T cell receptor beta chains below, sequenced in a study of monozygotic twins with inflammatory bowel disease. From its re-call of the 5' RACE reads, TCRdb lists each CDR3 protein once, without DNA. The listing records 350,000 to 500,000 distinct CDR3 sequences. Sequencing used blood. Every receptor here comes from a human donor with ulcerative colitis or Crohn's disease, or a healthy co-twin of an affected twin (not recorded which).

The V call is TRBV5-1, the J call TRBJ1-1; TCRdb's assignment of TRBD1 cannot be checked, as there is no DNA. This CDR3 spans 16 amino acids. Germline V lookup: CDR1 SGHRS, CDR2 YFSETQ. CDR3: CASTPTGTGGRTEAFF.

This chain links TRBV5-1 with TRBJ2-7; TCRdb outputs TRBD2, but without DNA this stays unchecked. This CDR3 region has 14 residues. Looked up from germline, CDR1 is SGHRS and CDR2 is YFSETQ. CDR3 residues: CASSSRLDAYEQYF.

The chain links TRBV6-1 to TRBJ2-7; the TCRdb call, TRBD1, lacks DNA for checking. Germline V gene lookup returns CDR1 MNHNS and CDR2 SASEGT. This CDR3 region has 15 residues. This CDR3 reads CASTLRDRSSYEQYF.

The chain employs TRBV28 and TRBJ1-6. Germline lookup yields CDR1 MDHEN and CDR2 SYDVKM. There are 14 residues in the CDR3. The CDR3 loop reads CASKTRDYNSPLHF.

The rearrangement uses TRBV6-5 and TRBJ2-7; the D call of TRBD1 rests on TCRdb alone, since no DNA is present to check it. From germline, CDR1 is MNHEY and CDR2 SVGAGI. This CDR3 is 12 amino acids long. This CDR3 reads CASTGPGTEQYF.

The chain has TRBV28 and TRBJ1-5; the D call from TCRdb, TRBD1, cannot be confirmed without DNA. Germline CDR1 MDHEN, CDR2 SYDVKM. This CDR3 has 17 amino acids. The chain's CDR3 is CASSLRLGGLSNQPQHF.

The rearrangement uses TRBV28 and TRBJ2-1; TCRdb selects TRBD1, and the lack of DNA leaves this call unchecked. The V gene's germline CDR1 is MDHEN and CDR2 SYDVKM. The CDR3 is 17 residues long. CDR3 region: CASSFPLGQSLYNEQFF.

The rearrangement uses TRBV7-8 and TRBJ2-3; no DNA is available, so the TRBD1 call from TCRdb remains unchecked. The CDR3 runs 14 residues. Per germline, CDR1 SGHVS and CDR2 FQNEAQ. This CDR3 is CASSQGLVTDTQYF.

V is TRBV10-3 and J is TRBJ1-5; the D call of TRBD1 rests on TCRdb alone, since no DNA is present to check it. The V gene's germline CDR1 is ENHRY and CDR2 SYGVKD. The CDR3 sequence is 13 residues long. The CDR3 loop is CATLGGTNQPQHF.

CDR3 sequence: CAISESIGVSGANVLTF. V usage is TRBV10-3 and J usage is TRBJ2-6; the D call of TRBD1 rests on TCRdb alone, since no DNA is present to check it. Germline V gives CDR1 ENHRY, CDR2 SYGVKD. The length of the CDR3 is 17 residues.

The gene calls are TRBV7-2 and TRBJ2-7. The CDR3 loop spans 16 amino acids. Germline V gene sequence: CDR1 SGHTA, CDR2 FQGNSA. Here the CDR3 reads CASSLAPLSGSYEQYF.

This chain uses TRBV3-1 with TRBJ2-2. Germline loops: CDR1 LGHDT, CDR2 YNNKEL (reference sequence). The CDR3 loop spans 13 amino acids. The CDR3 is CASSQDDVGELFF.

This rearrangement joins TRBV7-2 to TRBJ2-3; lacking DNA, the TRBD2 call made by TCRdb goes unchecked. In germline, CDR1 is SGHTA, CDR2 FQGNSA. This CDR3 is built from 16 residues. CDR3 sequence reads: CASRGTSGGPTDTQYF.

The J gene is TRBJ2-2, the V gene TRBV4-3; the D call from TCRdb, TRBD2, cannot be confirmed without DNA. CDR1 is LGHNA and CDR2 is YSLEER in the germline V gene. There are 20 residues in the CDR3. CDR3: CASSQDRGGFSGRHTGELFF.